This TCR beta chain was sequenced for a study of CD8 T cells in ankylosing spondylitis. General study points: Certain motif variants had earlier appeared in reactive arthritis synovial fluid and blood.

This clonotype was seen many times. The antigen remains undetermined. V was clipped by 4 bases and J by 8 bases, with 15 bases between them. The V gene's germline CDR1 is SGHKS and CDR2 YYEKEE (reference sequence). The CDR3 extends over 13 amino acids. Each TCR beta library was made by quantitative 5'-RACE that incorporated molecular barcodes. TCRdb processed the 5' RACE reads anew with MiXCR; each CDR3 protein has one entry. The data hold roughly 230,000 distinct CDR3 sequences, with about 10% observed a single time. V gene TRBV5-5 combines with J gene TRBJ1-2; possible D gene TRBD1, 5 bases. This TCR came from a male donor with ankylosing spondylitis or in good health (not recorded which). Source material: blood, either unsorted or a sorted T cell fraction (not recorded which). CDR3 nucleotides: TGTGCCAGCAGCCTGCGGAGGGGCGAGGGCTACACCTTC. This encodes CASSLRRGEGYTF.